The rows below give T cell receptor beta chains drawn from one sample of a study of beta chain features in type 1 diabetes. Profiled with immunoSEQ multiplex PCR; TCRdb holds only in-frame clones, not every one. In the table there are approximately 170,000 clones, over 7.5% of which are singletons. Sequenced input: central memory CD4+ T cells from blood. The receptors originated from a young woman in good health. The CDR3 runs from the conserved cysteine through the conserved F or W. A D gene is named only where the DNA matches it firmly. Clone sizes are given selectively: once, few, many, or a class where the clone is expanded.

V	size	length	J	D	DNA	CDR3
TRBV11-3	NA	15	TRBJ2-1	NA	TGTGCCAGCAGCTTAGCGGGGTCCTCCTACAATGAGCAGTTCTTC	CASSLAGSSYNEQFF
TRBV2	few	13	TRBJ2-1	TRBD2	TGTGCCAGCAAGAAGACTAGCGACGGTGAGCAGTTCTTC	CASKKTSDGEQFF
TRBV29-1	few	12	TRBJ2-4	NA	TGCAGCGTTGTGTTTGTAGCTGGTATTCAGTACTTC	CSVVFVAGIQYF
TRBV7-2	NA	15	TRBJ2-3	NA	TGTGCCAGCAGCTTGGATAGGAGGGGCACAGATACGCAGTATTTT	CASSLDRRGTDTQYF
TRBV19	NA	15	TRBJ1-6	NA	TGTGCCAGTAGTATTAACGGGAACACTAATTCACCCCTCCACTTT	CASSINGNTNSPLHF
TRBV7-2	few	15	TRBJ2-1	TRBD2	TGTGCCAGCAGCTTAGGGGGACTAGCGGGTAATGAGCAGTTCTTC	CASSLGGLAGNEQFF
TRBV19	NA	15	TRBJ2-1	TRBD2	TGTGCCAGTATCCGGACTAGCGGGAGAGTCGGTGAGCAGTTCTTC	CASIRTSGRVGEQFF
TRBV7-6	NA	12	TRBJ2-5	NA	TGTGCCAGCAGCCCCGACCAAGAGACCCAGTACTTC	CASSPDQETQYF
TRBV7-2	NA	14	TRBJ2-1	NA	TGTGCCAGCAGCTTAGCGCGAGAAGCGCCTGAGCAGTTCTTC	CASSLAREAPEQFF
TRBV7-2	NA	15	TRBJ1-3	TRBD1	TGTGCCAGCAGCTCGACAGGGGGGTCTGGAAACACCATATATTTT	CASSSTGGSGNTIYF
TRBV11-2	few	17	TRBJ2-5	TRBD1	TGTGCCAGCAGCTTACTCGGGACAGGGGGCGCCTTGGAGACCCAGTACTTC	CASSLLGTGGALETQYF
TRBV5-6	NA	14	TRBJ2-3	NA	TGTGCCAGCAGCCATGGACCGCAGGGAGATACGCAGTATTTT	CASSHGPQGDTQYF
TRBV27	NA	17	TRBJ2-3	TRBD2	TGTGCCAGCAGTGCCAGACTAGCGGGGGCGGGGACAGATACGCAGTATTTT	CASSARLAGAGTDTQYF
TRBV5-1	NA	15	TRBJ2-3	TRBD2	TGCGCCAGCAGTCAAGCGGGGGGGCCGGCAGATACGCAGTATTTT	CASSQAGGPADTQYF
TRBV5-1	NA	14	TRBJ1-1	NA	TGCGCCAGCAGCTTGACAGGGCCGAACACTGAAGCTTTCTTT	CASSLTGPNTEAFF
TRBV7-9	NA	16	TRBJ2-1	NA	TGTGCCAGCAGCTTCCCCCGTGGAGGAGCGTGGAATGAGCAGTTCTTC	CASSFPRGGAWNEQFF
TRBV19	few	15	TRBJ2-7	TRBD2	TGTGCCAGTAGTCCTAGCGGGGGGCTGACCTACGAGCAGTACTTC	CASSPSGGLTYEQYF
TRBV6-5	NA	14	TRBJ2-5	TRBD2	TGTGCCAGCAACCGAGCGGGAGTGGAAGAGACCCAGTACTTC	CASNRAGVEETQYF
TRBV2	NA	12	TRBJ2-7	NA	TGTGCCAGCAGGGGACTCGCCTACGAGCAGTACTTC	CASRGLAYEQYF
TRBV7-2	few	17	TRBJ1-2	NA	TGTGCCAGCAGCCCCGGGGGTGGGGTCGCAACCTTCTATGGCTACACCTTC	CASSPGGGVATFYGYTF
TRBV18	NA	14	TRBJ1-2	TRBD1	TGTGCCAGCTCAACAGGACAGGGGGGCTATGGCTACACCTTC	CASSTGQGGYGYTF
TRBV5-1	few	14	TRBJ2-7	NA	TGCGCCAGCAGCCCACGGAGTGGAGACTACGAGCAGTACTTC	CASSPRSGDYEQYF
TRBV7-8	NA	13	TRBJ1-2	TRBD1	TGTGCCAGCAGCCCGGACAGGGTCTATGGCTACACCTTC	CASSPDRVYGYTF
TRBV7-9	NA	13	TRBJ2-1	NA	TGTGCCAGCAGCTCCCCAACCGGCAATGAGCAGTTCTTC	CASSSPTGNEQFF
TRBV10-3	NA	13	TRBJ2-5	TRBD1	TGTGCCACCTCGACAGGGCAACAAGAGACCCAGTACTTC	CATSTGQQETQYF
TRBV27	many	14	TRBJ2-7	NA	TGTGCCAGCAGTTTTAAAGGGGTAGGGGACGAGCAGTACTTC	CASSFKGVGDEQYF
TRBV4-3	many	15	TRBJ1-2	NA	TGCGCCAGCAGCCAAGCCAAGCGGGGGAGCTATGGCTACACCTTC	CASSQAKRGSYGYTF
TRBV18	NA	15	TRBJ1-2	NA	TGTGCCAGCTCTCCCGGACAGATCGGGCCTTATGGCTACACCTTC	CASSPGQIGPYGYTF
TRBV2	few	15	TRBJ2-2	TRBD1	TGTGCCAGCAGCGAGGGGACAGGGGGGGCCGGGGAGCTGTTTTTT	CASSEGTGGAGELFF
TRBV11-2	few	13	TRBJ1-5	NA	TGTGCCAGCAGCTCGCAAGGAGATCAGCCCCAGCATTTT	CASSSQGDQPQHF
TRBV6-1	few	12	TRBJ2-7	NA	TGTGCCAGCAGTGAAATAGTCGACTTGCAGTACTTC	CASSEIVDLQYF
TRBV6-6	NA	13	TRBJ2-5	TRBD2	TGTGCCACCGGACTAGCGGGGGCCCAGACCCAGTACTTC	CATGLAGAQTQYF
TRBV30	NA	12	TRBJ1-1	NA	TGTGCCTGGGCTTTCTTGGAGACTGAAGCTTTCTTT	CAWAFLETEAFF
TRBV29-1	few	17	TRBJ1-2	NA	TGCAGCGTTGAGCCAACCGGACAGACCGGAGCTAACTATGGCTACACCTTC	CSVEPTGQTGANYGYTF
TRBV7-9	NA	16	TRBJ2-6	NA	TGTGCCAGCAGCTTAGCCGGGGGAACTGGGGCCAACGTCCTGACTTTC	CASSLAGGTGANVLTF
TRBV5-4	NA	15	TRBJ2-1	TRBD2	TGTGCCAGCAGCTTACGACTAGCGGGGGGAAATGAGCAGTTCTTC	CASSLRLAGGNEQFF
TRBV25-1	NA	15	TRBJ2-7	NA	TGTGCCAGCAGTCCTGACAGGATCCTCCTATCCGAGCAGTACTTC	CASSPDRILLSEQYF
TRBV27	NA	13	TRBJ2-3	NA	TGTGCCAGCAGCCGAGACAGAAAAGATACGCAGTATTTT	CASSRDRKDTQYF
TRBV2	NA	13	TRBJ1-1	NA	TGTGCCAGCAGTGAAGCGACAAGGACTGAAGCTTTCTTT	CASSEATRTEAFF
TRBV9	NA	15	TRBJ2-5	TRBD1	TGTGCCAGCAGCCTTCAGGGGGCGCCAGGAGAGACCCAGTACTTC	CASSLQGAPGETQYF
TRBV7-9	many	13	TRBJ1-1	NA	TGTGCCAGCAGTTTTACCGACAGCACTGAAGCTTTCTTT	CASSFTDSTEAFF
TRBV9	NA	14	TRBJ2-5	NA	TGTGCCAGCAGCGTACGGGACTCCTCAATGGCCCAGTACTTC	CASSVRDSSMAQYF
TRBV5-4	NA	15	TRBJ2-5	NA	TGTGCCAGCAGCTTGGCCCGTGGCGGGAAAGAGACCCAGTACTTC	CASSLARGGKETQYF
TRBV6-1	few	12	TRBJ2-5	NA	TGTGCCAGCGCTCGGCAGGAAGAGACCCAGTACTTC	CASARQEETQYF
TRBV7-9	NA	17	TRBJ2-1	TRBD2	TGTGCCAGCAGCTTAGCGGCGGGAGTAGGTATCCACAATGAGCAGTTCTTC	CASSLAAGVGIHNEQFF
TRBV18	NA	14	TRBJ2-5	NA	TGTGCCAGCTCACCACCGGGGGGGCTGGAGACCCAGTACTTC	CASSPPGGLETQYF
TRBV5-1	NA	14	TRBJ1-1	TRBD1	TGCGCCAGCACCGACACAGGGGGAAGCACTGAAGCTTTCTTT	CASTDTGGSTEAFF
TRBV5-8	NA	13	TRBJ1-5	TRBD1	TGTGCCAGCAACAGGGGGCCAGAACAGCCCCAGCATTTT	CASNRGPEQPQHF
TRBV5-1	NA	16	TRBJ2-2	TRBD1	TGCGCCAGCAGCTCCGGGACAGGGGGTAACACCGGGGAGCTGTTTTTT	CASSSGTGGNTGELFF
TRBV7-2	NA	13	TRBJ1-5	NA	TGTGCCAGCAGCATACGGGGAGGTCAGCCCCAGCATTTT	CASSIRGGQPQHF